These 7 T cell receptor beta chains were sequenced from one sample in a study of a mutant IDH1 vaccine in newly diagnosed glioma. This sample's time point: week 23, last vaccination. It was 300 ug of mutant IDH1 20-mer peptide that made up each vaccine dose, given with topical imiquimod. TCRdb keeps only in-frame clones here, not all; method: immunoSEQ multiplex PCR. The sample has approximately 35,000 clones; approximately 90% are singletons. These receptors have no known antigen. Sequenced material: PBMCs, taken from a glioma patient whose treatment included an IDH1 peptide vaccine. These receptors came from a man in his forties or fifties with glioma.

The chain employs TRBV6-1 and TRBJ2-7; 7 nucleotides line up with TRBD1. The CDR3 runs 15 residues. Unmatched junction bases numbered 10, after V lost 4 bases and J lost 4 bases. The V gene's germline CDR1 is MNHNS and CDR2 SASEGT. This chain's CDR3 is CASSGRRDRPYEQYV. The CDR3 DNA reads as TGTGCCAGCAGTGGCAGACGGGACAGACCTTACGAGCAGTACGTC.

The chain carries TRBV4-1 and TRBJ2-7; D possibly corresponds to TRBD2 (6 bases). V was shortened by 1 base and J by 1 base, with 17 bases between the two germline ends. The CDR3 is 17 amino acids. Germline V gene lookup returns CDR1 MGHRA and CDR2 YSYEKL. In DNA, the CDR3 is TGCGCCAGCAGCCAAGTTTTTCGGGGGTCGGGTTCCTACGAGCAGTACGTC. It translates to CASSQVFRGSGSYEQYV.

The genes are TRBV4-3 and TRBJ1-6, with TRBD1 identical over 8 bases. The CDR3 is 16 residues long. V lost 4 bases and J lost 9; bases outside the gene matches: 11. Germline V gives CDR1 LGHNA, CDR2 YSLEER. This CDR3 reads CASSRHRTGSGSPLHF. The DNA for the CDR3 is TGCGCCAGCAGCCGCCACCGGACAGGGTCGGGTTCACCCCTCCACTTT.

By proportion, this clone is medium-sized. The V call is TRBV6-4, the J call TRBJ1-1; no firm D call. The length of the CDR3 is 10 residues. Per germline, CDR1 MRHNA and CDR2 SNTAGT. The V gene lost 5 bases and the J gene lost 5 bases, with 3 bases spanning the gap. The CDR3: CASSLTEAFF. The CDR3, as DNA: TGTGCCAGCAGTCTAACTGAAGCTTTCTTT.

This clone was observed a few times. The V call is TRBV29-1, the J call TRBJ1-5; tentatively, D is TRBD1 (5 bases). Per the germline V gene, CDR1 is SQVTM and CDR2 is ANQGSEA. This CDR3 is 13 amino acids long. Trimming left V 6 bases short and J 5 bases short, with 14 bases between. The CDR3: CSVQGGSDQPQHF. CDR3 sequence (DNA): TGCAGCGTCCAGGGCGGTAGTGATCAGCCCCAGCATTTT.

The chain has TRBV4-2 and TRBJ2-7, with 10 bases matching TRBD1. CDR3 size: 15 residues. J gave up 3 bases and V 0 bases, and 2 bases lay outside the gene matches. Germline V gene data show CDR1 as LGHNA and CDR2 as YNFKEQ. The CDR3 DNA reads TGTGCCAGCAGCCAAGAAAGGGACAGGGGCTACGAGCAGTACTTC. It encodes CASSQERDRGYEQYF.

The chain is built from TRBV9 and TRBJ2-3, with D perhaps TRBD1 (6 bases). CDR1 and CDR2 (germline): SGDLS, YYNGEE. V was cut by 2 bases and J by 1 base, with 8 bases left in between. This CDR3 has 14 residues. The CDR3 DNA reads TGTGCCAGCAGCGTCGGACAGCGCACAGATACGCAGTATTTT. This sequence encodes CASSVGQRTDTQYF.